This paragraph covers one T cell receptor (beta chain) sequence. It has no known antigen specificity. Nothing much larger sits one base from this clone, and base qualities are not available. The record originates from a study of healthy donors' naive CD4 and CD8 T cells (dated by TCRdb to 2013 to 2016). About the investigation overall: Donor selection covered three age groups (20-25, 40-50 and 60-70 years) with six people in each, and the resulting cohort had a mean age of approximately 44 and was half female. For TCR alpha, a new primer set was designed to cover all functional IMGT alpha gene variants, and the remainder of the protocol was kept the same as the beta-chain workflow. To check how TCR variation relates to lineage commitment, the researchers sequenced rearranged TCR alpha and beta chains taken from naive CD4+ and CD8+ T cells. The peripheral blood mononuclear cells came from some 19 individuals who were healthy and unrelated. The donors were HLA-typed by sequencing at HLA-A, -B, -C, -DRB1, -DQB1 and -DPB1, using the SBTexcellerator protocol, an ABI3130xl analyzer and SBTengine software.

The CDR3 runs 13 amino acids, cysteine and phenylalanine included. This entry keeps only the CDR3 DNA: 39 bases, framed from base 1. V lost 6 bases and J lost 3 bases, and the count of bases not matched to a germline gene is 5. CDR1 and CDR2, looked up from the germline V gene, are SQVTM and ANQGSEA. TCRdb records 454 GS FLX Titanium as the sequencer. A previously published linear amplification protocol was used to build TCR libraries from around 470 ng of total RNA. Sequencing was carried out on the Roche/454 Genome Sequencer using Titanium chemistry. Per the source publication's procedure: From about five of the healthy donors, a total of roughly 82,000 rearranged TCR alpha transcripts were sequenced. Duplicate transcripts were dropped, and unique TCR clonotypes were identified by the CDR3 junction according to IMGT nomenclature. In R 2.13.0, logistic regression modeled CD4 versus CD8 status on V and J genes, adjusting for donor effects, with Bonferroni correction for multiple testing. TCRdb reanalyzed the raw reads on its own, using fastp at Q25 for trimming and MiXCR for clone calling, and kept in-frame beta chains. Each CDR3 protein gets just one entry, which takes the most common genes and DNA from the rows behind it. These V and J calls rely on TCRdb rather than the paper's analysis. The table for this sample lists 180,000 or so distinct CDR3 sequences; around 70% of them were counted only once. The ten largest make up roughly 2.4% of the sample.

Cells with a CD4+CD8-CD45RO-CD45RA+ profile were isolated by FACS and defined as naive CD4+ T cells, and those with a CD8+CD4-CD45RA+CD27bright profile were defined as naive CD8+ T cells. Sorting used antibodies against CD4 (RPA-T4), CD8 (SK1), CD27 (O323), CD45RA (HI100) and CD45RO (UCHL1). The paper's findings and limits, for the study overall: In both chains, CD4+ lineage was associated with a positively charged CDR3, and CD8+ lineage was associated with a negatively charged CDR3. Possible repertoire bias arising from homeostatic proliferation of naive T cells was not directly addressed. Taken together, V genes, J genes and CDR3 charge appeared to account for around 12% of the variance in CD4/CD8 propensity, mostly acting in an additive way. Reportedly, most V and J gene segments showed bias between naive CD4+ and CD8+ cells, and this bias held consistently across donors regardless of HLA genotype. Because the alpha and beta chains were sequenced in bulk, pairing them was not possible, and so effects of the combined chains went unevaluated.

The source material was naive CD4+ and CD8+ T cells sorted from blood, pooled from several donors. Reading the label with the study, this specimen's cell subset or site is: FACS-sorted naive CD4+ (CD45RO-CD45RA+) and naive CD8+ (CD45RA+CD27bright) T cells. The sequence is built from TRBV29-1 and TRBJ2-3, with TRBD2 matching 8 junction bases. This clonotype originated in a pool of human donors in good health; the sample pools cells from several healthy donors. CDR3 loop: CSVKAGVTDTQYF. The DNA reads as follows: TGCAGCGTCAAAGCGGGAGTTACAGATACGCAGTATTTT.